This section outlines one T cell receptor beta chain sequence together with its context. The source of the sample is a study of long-term antiretroviral therapy in people with HIV. The immunoSEQ assay was v3.0, run at survey level. Assay: immunoSEQ multiplex PCR; the TCRdb copy retains only in-frame clones and omits some. Of 15,000 to 20,000 clones listed, around 84% are singletons. The specimen was unsorted PBMCs, collected 0.1 years before starting antiretroviral therapy. The receptor was isolated from a man aged 18 to 30 with HIV.

CDR3 bases: TGTGCCAGCATTCGGGACAGGGCCAGCACAGATACGCAGTATTTT. It codes for CASIRDRASTDTQYF. The rearrangement joins TRBV6-1 to TRBJ2-3; 9 nucleotides align to TRBD1. Germline CDR1 and CDR2: MNHNS and SASEGT. CDR3 size: 15 residues. With 7 bases clipped from V and 0 bases from J, the junction kept 5 bases outside the gene matches.